Reported below is one TCR beta chain. V dropped 4 bases and J dropped 2 bases, with 14 bases sitting between them. Per germline, CDR1 MGHDK and CDR2 SYGVNS. This CDR3 is built from 15 residues. The study ran its PCR with 60 Vbeta and 13 Jbeta primers. The protocol was immunoSEQ multiplex PCR, while the TCRdb copy is restricted to in-frame clones and leaves out a portion. The sample contains 120,000 or so clones, about 74% of which appear only once. The entry originates in a study of cytomegalovirus exposure and HLA in healthy donors. The sequence derives from a man aged 25 to 45 in good health and CMV-seronegative. Sequenced: PBMCs. The rearrangement links TRBV25-1 to TRBJ2-5; D perhaps matches TRBD1 (6 bases). CDR3 coding DNA: TGTGCCAGCAGTGGGCGGACAGTGACACAAGAGACCCAGTACTTC. As protein: CASSGRTVTQETQYF.